Following are 29 T cell receptor beta chains from one sample sequenced in a study of technical replicates of blood from a handful of donors. The method was immunoSEQ multiplex PCR; TCRdb's version includes in-frame clones alone and lacks a portion of them. The sample lists 55,000 to 75,000 clones; about 94% were seen once. What was sequenced was PBMCs. The receptors here all came from a human donor in good health. Some clones in this sample may be carry-over from other donors' samples.

The chain combines TRBV29-1 with TRBJ1-3; 11 bases line up with TRBD1. The CDR3 length is 13 residues. Per germline, CDR1 SQVTM and CDR2 ANQGSEA. J was trimmed by 8 bases and V by 7 bases; bases with no gene match: 7. The DNA of the CDR3 is TGCAGCGCGGTGGACAGGGGGCGAGACACCATATATTTT. This sequence encodes CSAVDRGRDTIYF.

This chain's CDR3 is CASSYVAGEQYF. The DNA for the CDR3 is TGTGCCAGCAGCTATGTAGCGGGCGAGCAGTACTTC. The chain has TRBV5-6 and TRBJ2-7, with TRBD2 identical over 7 bases. CDR1 and CDR2 (germline): SGHDT, YYEEEE. V lost 3 bases to trimming and J lost 6 bases; unmatched junction nucleotides: 3. This CDR3 is 12 amino acids long.

The CDR3: CASSFQGVKNTEAFF. CDR3 in DNA: TGTGCCAGCAGCTTTCAGGGGGTGAAGAACACTGAAGCTTTCTTT. V is TRBV5-4 and J is TRBJ1-1; 7 positions agree with TRBD1. V shed 2 bases and J 1 base; nucleotides not matched to a gene: 5. Germline CDR1 reads SGHNT; CDR2 reads YYREEE (reference sequence). This CDR3 has 15 residues.

This chain uses TRBV11-1 with TRBJ2-1; the match to TRBD2 covers 9 bases. Germline loops: CDR1 SGHAT, CDR2 FQDESV (reference sequence). V lost 5 bases to trimming and J lost 0 bases; unmatched junction nucleotides: 11. The CDR3 spans 18 residues. The CDR3 spells CASSHRTSDRFSYNEQFF. DNA of the CDR3: TGTGCCAGCAGCCACAGGACTAGCGACCGCTTCTCCTACAATGAGCAGTTCTTC. Looking up the rest from reference TRBV11-1 and TRBJ2-1 gives the full variable domain: EAEVAQSPRYKITEKSQAVAFWCDPISGHATLYWYRQILGQGPELLVQFQDESVVDDSQLPKDRFSAERLKGVDSTLKIQPAELGDSAMYLCASSHRTSDRFSYNEQFFGPGTRLTVL.

Concerning this clone: The same CDR3 also results from other DNA sequences found in this sample. The chain combines TRBV30 with TRBJ2-1; no definite D call. This CDR3 is 11 amino acids long. Trimming pared 2 bases from V and 4 bases from J, leaving 3 bases between. Germline assignment: CDR1 GTSNPN and CDR2 SVGIG (reference sequence). The CDR3 DNA sequence: TGTGCCTGGAGTCTTTACAATGAGCAGTTCTTC. Protein sequence: CAWSLYNEQFF.

Notes on this clone: The junction departs from the called germline gene at one end, perhaps through a read error. This sequence joins TRBV6-5 and TRBJ2-7; 7 bases line up with TRBD2. The CDR3 is 14 residues long. Germline V gene sequence: CDR1 MNHEY, CDR2 SVGAGI. The CDR3 region has the DNA TGTGCCAGCAGTTACTCCGATAGCGGGTACGGGCAGTACTTC. Protein sequence: CASSYSDSGYGQYF.

This chain links TRBV19 with TRBJ2-1; 16 bases map to TRBD2. The germline V gene encodes CDR1 LNHDA and CDR2 SQIVND (reference sequence). After removal of 4 bases from V and 10 bases from J, the junction contained 16 bases not matched to a gene. This CDR3 is built from 19 residues. The CDR3 DNA sequence: TGTGCCAGTAGTACAGCCCCCGCGGGACTAGCGGGAGGGCCTCGCGAGCAGTTCTTC. Its protein product is CASSTAPAGLAGGPREQFF.

The chain joins TRBV18 to TRBJ1-1; 12 positions match TRBD1. Trimming cost V 3 bases and J 1 base; bases outside gene matches: 9. There are 18 residues in the CDR3. Germline assignment: CDR1 KGHSH and CDR2 LQKENI. Here the CDR3 reads CASSPRDRGLWGNTEAFF. CDR3 DNA: TGTGCCAGCTCACCCCGGGACAGGGGGCTGTGGGGGAACACTGAAGCTTTCTTT.

The rearrangement uses TRBV9 and TRBJ1-3, with D unclear. Between the trimmed V and J ends, which lost 0 bases and 0 bases, there was a span of 7 bases. Germline V CDR1 and CDR2: SGDLS, YYNGEE. The CDR3 consists of 15 residues. The CDR3 is CASSVDLYSGNTIYF. For the CDR3, the DNA is TGTGCCAGCAGCGTAGATCTCTACTCTGGAAACACCATATATTTT.

On this clone: Within the sample, other DNA sequences also encode this same CDR3. The rearrangement joins TRBV6-5 to TRBJ2-7; a possible D gene is TRBD2 (6 bases). V lost 3 bases to trimming and J lost 6 bases, with 9 bases between them. The CDR3 extends over 12 amino acids. The germline gives CDR1 MNHEY, CDR2 SVGAGI. CDR3 region: CASSYRGGEQYF. The CDR3 region has the DNA TGTGCCAGCAGTTATAGGGGAGGCGAGCAGTACTTC.

The V call is TRBV18, the J call TRBJ1-2; 10 bases are a match to TRBD1. After removal of 3 bases from V and 8 bases from J, the junction contained 9 bases not matched to a gene. Germline-derived CDR1 and CDR2 are KGHSH and LQKENI. The CDR3 contains 15 residues. The CDR3 protein is CASSPPGQGPGGYTF. In DNA, the CDR3 is TGTGCCAGCTCACCTCCGGGACAGGGGCCTGGGGGCTACACCTTC.

The chain employs TRBV18 and TRBJ1-1, with 7 bases identical to TRBD1. Germline V gene sequence: CDR1 KGHSH, CDR2 LQKENI. V shed 6 bases and J 6 bases; nucleotides not matched to a gene: 10. There are 14 residues in the CDR3. The CDR3 spells CASSRTGDTSEAFF. CDR3 in DNA: TGTGCCAGCTCGCGTACAGGGGATACCTCTGAAGCTTTCTTT.

The V call is TRBV5-1, the J call TRBJ2-3, with a possible D match to TRBD2 (5 bases). Germline assignment: CDR1 SGHRS and CDR2 YFSETQ. The CDR3 runs 15 residues. With 4 bases removed from V and 2 bases from J, the gap between germline ends came to 14 bases. CDR3 region: CASSRAGDYTDTQYF. The CDR3 bases are TGCGCCAGCAGCCGGGCTGGAGACTACACAGATACGCAGTATTTT.

The V call is TRBV6-5, the J call TRBJ1-3; D unresolved. The germline V gene has CDR1 MNHEY and CDR2 SVGAGI. V was shortened by 2 bases and J by 2 bases, with 10 bases between the two germline ends. The CDR3 sequence is 15 residues long. The CDR3 region has the DNA TGTGCCAGCAGTTACGGCCCCCAGGCTGGAAACACCATATATTTT. It yields the protein CASSYGPQAGNTIYF.

This rearrangement joins TRBV29-1 to TRBJ2-1, with D unresolved. V was clipped by 7 bases and J by 0 bases, with 13 bases between them. This CDR3 region has 14 residues. Germline V gene lookup returns CDR1 SQVTM and CDR2 ANQGSEA. The CDR3 reads CSGRDWSSYNEQFF. CDR3 coding DNA: TGCAGCGGGAGAGACTGGAGCTCCTACAATGAGCAGTTCTTC.

This chain connects TRBV4-3 to TRBJ2-6; 10 bases map to TRBD2. V lost 2 bases to trimming and J lost 0 bases; unmatched junction nucleotides: 7. The germline CDR1 and CDR2 sequences are LGHNA and YSLEER. CDR3 length: 19 amino acids. For the CDR3, the DNA is TGCGCCAGCAGCCAACCTAGCGGGAGAGGGATCTCTGGGGCCAACGTCCTGACTTTC. Translation gives CASSQPSGRGISGANVLTF.

J is TRBJ1-6 and V is TRBV19; 7 nucleotides agree with TRBD1. The trim removed 5 bases at V and 9 bases at J, leaving 13 bases unmatched. Germline CDR1 LNHDA, CDR2 SQIVND (reference sequence). The CDR3 consists of 16 residues. The CDR3 sequence: CASSDLGGQFPSPLHF. As DNA, the CDR3 is TGTGCCAGTAGTGACTTGGGGGGACAGTTTCCTTCACCCCTCCACTTT.

The chain uses TRBV7-8 and TRBJ1-2; possibly TRBD1 for D (6 bases). The CDR3 is 14 amino acids. V gave up 5 bases and J gave up 4 bases, with 14 bases separating them. Germline V gene lookup returns CDR1 SGHVS and CDR2 FQNEAQ. The CDR3 reads CASSPGAAIYGYTF. CDR3 nucleotides: TGTGCCAGCAGCCCAGGGGCGGCTATCTATGGCTACACCTTC.

The chain joins TRBV6-5 to TRBJ1-6; D unclear. With 4 bases removed from V and 7 bases from J, the gap between germline ends came to 8 bases. The CDR3 consists of 13 residues. The V gene's germline CDR1 is MNHEY and CDR2 SVGAGI. DNA of the CDR3: TGTGCCAGCAGTTCCGGAGAGAATTCACCCCTCCACTTT. Translated: CASSSGENSPLHF.

V usage is TRBV5-1 and J usage is TRBJ1-2; 8 nucleotides agree with TRBD1. J gave up 7 bases and V 0 bases, and 2 bases lay outside the gene matches. Looked up from germline, CDR1 is SGHRS and CDR2 is YFSETQ. CDR3 size: 13 residues. CDR3 coding DNA: TGCGCCAGCAGCTTGGATGACAGGGGTGGCTACACCTTC. This gives the protein CASSLDDRGGYTF.

A single count supports this clone. This sequence joins TRBV4-1 and TRBJ2-1; D is uncertain. Trimming shortened V by 2 bases and J by 0 bases, and 8 bases separated the two germline ends. Germline CDR1 is MGHRA and CDR2 is YSYEKL. CDR3 length: 15 residues. The CDR3 here is CASSQIASSYNEQFF. DNA for the CDR3: TGCGCCAGCAGCCAAATCGCGAGCTCCTACAATGAGCAGTTCTTC.

The J gene is TRBJ2-7, the V gene TRBV6-5, with D possibly being TRBD2 (7 bases). V lost 2 bases and J 3 bases, leaving 17 bases between the germline ends. The germline V gene has CDR1 MNHEY and CDR2 SVGAGI. The CDR3 runs to 16 residues. The CDR3 DNA follows: TGTGCCAGCAGTTACCAATGGGGGGGCAGTCTCTACGAGCAGTACTTC. Translating gives CASSYQWGGSLYEQYF.

The chain links TRBV6-1 to TRBJ1-5, with D possibly matching TRBD1 (5 bases). Deletions cut 5 bases from V and 5 bases from J, with 13 bases between. The CDR3 contains 14 residues. Germline CDR1 is MNHNS and CDR2 is SASEGT. The CDR3 here is CASSIRQLDQPQHF. CDR3 nucleotide sequence: TGTGCCAGCAGTATCCGACAGCTTGATCAGCCCCAGCATTTT.

The rearrangement links TRBV5-1 to TRBJ1-2; 9 bases agree with TRBD1. This CDR3 spans 17 amino acids. Per the germline V gene, CDR1 is SGHRS and CDR2 is YFSETQ. The V gene end was trimmed by 4 bases and the J gene end by 5 bases; junction bases not matched to a gene: 15. CDR3 loop: CASSKSQGARLGYGYTF. The CDR3 bases are TGCGCCAGCAGCAAATCACAGGGGGCGCGCCTTGGTTATGGCTACACCTTC.

The V and J genes are TRBV7-2 and TRBJ2-1; D ambiguous. Per the germline V gene, CDR1 is SGHTA and CDR2 is FQGNSA. This CDR3 spans 14 amino acids. V gave up 1 base and J gave up 8 bases, with 12 bases separating them. CDR3 nucleotide sequence: TGTGCCAGCAGCTTAGGCTGGAAACGGGATGAGCAGTTCTTC. This gives the protein CASSLGWKRDEQFF.

V is TRBV18 and J is TRBJ1-2, with 10 positions matching TRBD1. V shed 2 bases, J shed 3 bases, and the junction held 9 bases outside the gene matches. Germline CDR1 KGHSH, CDR2 LQKENI. This CDR3 has 17 residues. CDR3 sequence: CASSPDRGLRIDYGYTF. Here the CDR3 DNA reads TGTGCCAGCTCACCAGACAGGGGGCTAAGGATCGACTATGGCTACACCTTC. The full variable domain, with the rest looked up from reference TRBV18 and TRBJ1-2, is NAGVMQNPRHLVRRRGQEARLRCSPMKGHSHVYWYRQLPEEGLKFMVYLQKENIIDESGMPKERFSAEFPKEGPSILRIQQVVRGDSAAYFCASSPDRGLRIDYGYTFGSGTRLTVV.

This rearrangement joins TRBV5-1 to TRBJ2-7, with D unresolved. CDR1 is SGHRS, CDR2 YFSETQ, per germline. This CDR3 comprises 15 residues. V was trimmed by 3 bases and J by 1 base, leaving 14 bases between them. The CDR3 nucleotides read TGCGCCAGCAGCTCAATTGACACGATGTCCTACGAGCAGTACTTC. Protein sequence: CASSSIDTMSYEQYF.

V usage is TRBV2 and J usage is TRBJ1-6; 11 positions agree with TRBD1. The germline gives CDR1 SNHLY, CDR2 FYNNEI. V lost 6 bases to trimming and J lost 8 bases; unmatched junction nucleotides: 3. This CDR3 is built from 14 residues. The CDR3 sequence: CASRGDRGDSPLHF. For the CDR3, the DNA is TGTGCCAGCAGGGGGGACAGGGGGGATTCACCCCTCCACTTT.

The rearrangement links TRBV7-9 to TRBJ2-3; 8 nucleotides match TRBD2. V was clipped by 2 bases and J by 4 bases; unmatched bases: 8. The CDR3 extends over 16 amino acids. In germline, CDR1 is SEHNR, CDR2 FQNEAQ (reference sequence). In DNA, the CDR3 is TGTGCCAGCAGCTTACTGGCGGGAGGTGGGGCAGATACGCAGTATTTT. It is translated as CASSLLAGGGADTQYF.